The 22 T cell receptor beta chains in this list originate from one sample, sequenced in a study of cytomegalovirus exposure and HLA in healthy donors. PCR amplification relied on 60 Vbeta primers (plus 13 Jbeta primers). Generated by immunoSEQ multiplex PCR, the TCRdb table keeps only in-frame clones and is missing some. The table lists 150,000 to 200,000 clones, 78% of them singletons. Material: PBMCs. The source is a woman aged 50 to 60 in good health and CMV-seropositive.

The chain combines TRBV12-5 with TRBJ2-3; 8 bases agree with TRBD1. This CDR3 is 14 amino acids long. The trim removed 5 bases at V and 6 bases at J, leaving 7 bases unmatched. The germline V gene has CDR1 LGHNT and CDR2 FRNRAP. The CDR3 DNA is TGTGCTAGTGGTCCAGGACAGGGTGGGGATACGCAGTATTTT. Translating gives CASGPGQGGDTQYF.

The chain couples TRBV27 to TRBJ2-7; TRBD2 might be the D (6 bases). V was shortened by 5 bases and J by 2 bases, with 13 bases between the two germline ends. The length of the CDR3 is 14 residues. CDR1 and CDR2 from the germline V gene are MNHEY and SMNVEV (reference sequence). The CDR3 loop is CASSRGLPPYEQYF. As DNA, the CDR3 is TGTGCCAGCAGTCGGGGACTGCCGCCCTACGAGCAGTACTTC.

The chain couples TRBV4-2 to TRBJ2-7; 10 nucleotides align to TRBD2. V lost 4 bases and J lost 12; bases outside the gene matches: 18. Looked up from germline, CDR1 is LGHNA and CDR2 is YNFKEQ. This CDR3 contains 16 residues. Written as DNA, the CDR3 is TGTGCCAGCAGCCTTACTAGGGGCAGTAGCGGGGGGACACGGTACTTC. Residues: CASSLTRGSSGGTRYF.

The chain links TRBV5-5 to TRBJ1-3; 7 nucleotides match TRBD1. The CDR3 totals 16 residues. CDR1 and CDR2 from the germline V gene are SGHKS and YYEKEE (reference sequence). With V trimmed by 0 bases and J by 3 bases, 6 bases remained unmatched. This CDR3 reads CASSLVRQGGGNTIYF. The CDR3 bases are TGTGCCAGCAGCTTGGTGCGACAGGGAGGTGGAAACACCATATATTTT.

The chain is built from TRBV4-1 and TRBJ1-2; 8 bases line up with TRBD1. This CDR3 is 15 amino acids long. V shed 4 bases and J 3 bases; nucleotides not matched to a gene: 7. Germline-derived CDR1 and CDR2 are MGHRA and YSYEKL. CDR3 DNA: TGCGCCAGCAGCCTCGGACAGGGAGGGGACTATGGCTACACCTTC. This translates into CASSLGQGGDYGYTF.

The chain combines TRBV5-1 with TRBJ2-2, with D perhaps TRBD2 (6 bases). The V end lost 0 bases, the J end lost 2 bases, and 11 bases lay between the germline ends. CDR3 length: 16 residues. Germline CDR1 SGHRS, CDR2 YFSETQ. The CDR3 bases are TGCGCCAGCAGCTTGGCGTCGGGGGTAAACACCGGGGAGCTGTTTTTT. Its protein is CASSLASGVNTGELFF.

This chain uses TRBV7-9 with TRBJ2-7; 10 bases line up with TRBD1. CDR3 length: 14 amino acids. The V segment lost 11 bases and the J segment 4 bases; nucleotides outside the gene matches: 11. Germline V gene lookup returns CDR1 SEHNR and CDR2 FQNEAQ (reference sequence). The CDR3 DNA sequence: TGTGCCGGGTCCGGGACAGGGGATGGATACGAGCAGTACTTC. It translates to CAGSGTGDGYEQYF.

V usage is TRBV7-9 and J usage is TRBJ1-5; D not resolved. The germline V gene encodes CDR1 SEHNR and CDR2 FQNEAQ (reference sequence). V shed 3 bases and J shed 8 bases, with 11 bases lying between them. The CDR3 length is 13 residues. The DNA for the CDR3 is TGTGCCAGCAGCTTCACTTTCGGGGAGCCCCAGCATTTT. Translated: CASSFTFGEPQHF.

The table lists this clone with a few counts. J is TRBJ2-2 and V is TRBV29-1; TRBD2 matches at 7 bases. This CDR3 is 14 amino acids long. The V segment lost 6 bases and the J segment 3 bases; nucleotides outside the gene matches: 7. Germline V gene lookup returns CDR1 SQVTM and CDR2 ANQGSEA. Here the CDR3 DNA reads TGCAGCGTGCTCCCAGCGGGGCACACCGGGGAGCTGTTTTTT. Translating it yields CSVLPAGHTGELFF.

The chain employs TRBV10-1 and TRBJ2-3; the D is unclear. Germline loops: CDR1 WNHNN, CDR2 SYGVQD (reference sequence). V lost 4 bases, J lost 1 base, and 12 bases lay in between. The CDR3 consists of 15 residues. The chain's CDR3 is CASSGDFICTDTQYF. In nucleotides, the CDR3 is TGCGCCAGCAGTGGAGACTTCATCTGCACAGATACGCAGTATTTT.

This chain links TRBV6-5 with TRBJ1-3; D not resolved. Trimming removed 6 bases from V and 0 bases from J, with 12 bases in between. The CDR3 runs to 15 residues. The germline V gene has CDR1 MNHEY and CDR2 SVGAGI. This chain's CDR3 is CASRTDGSSGNTIYF. The DNA of the CDR3 is TGTGCCAGCAGAACCGATGGGAGCTCTGGAAACACCATATATTTT.

This clone has only a few counts. The chain links TRBV6-5 to TRBJ1-4; the D is unclear. This CDR3 spans 13 amino acids. The germline V and J ends were trimmed by 6 bases and 8 bases, with 13 bases remaining between them. Germline values: CDR1 MNHEY, CDR2 SVGAGI. The CDR3 protein is CASSGEGPEKLFF. Written as DNA, the CDR3 is TGTGCCAGCAGCGGCGAGGGCCCCGAAAAACTGTTTTTT.

The chain employs TRBV6-1 and TRBJ1-1; TRBD1 is a possible D gene (5 bases). There are 15 residues in the CDR3. The germline V and J ends were trimmed by 0 bases and 4 bases, with 12 bases remaining between them. The germline gives CDR1 MNHNS, CDR2 SASEGT. Here the CDR3 DNA reads TGTGCCAGCAGTGAAGCGCGGGGGGTGACCACTGAAGCTTTCTTT. Translated, it gives CASSEARGVTTEAFF.

The chain couples TRBV6-5 to TRBJ1-5; D is ambiguous. Deletions cut 4 bases from V and 3 bases from J, with 7 bases between. The CDR3 sequence is 13 residues long. Per germline, CDR1 MNHEY and CDR2 SVGAGI. CDR3 bases: TGTGCCAGCAGTTCCAGACTCAATCAGCCCCAGCATTTT. Translating gives CASSSRLNQPQHF.

The V call is TRBV29-1, the J call TRBJ1-1; D is unclear. The germline V and J ends were trimmed by 6 bases and 2 bases, with 13 bases remaining between them. Germline V lookup: CDR1 SQVTM, CDR2 ANQGSEA. The CDR3 is made up of 13 amino acids. CDR3 region: CSVRQALNTEAFF. DNA for the CDR3: TGCAGCGTCCGACAAGCTCTAAACACTGAAGCTTTCTTT.

This clone occurred a few times. The J gene is TRBJ2-1, the V gene TRBV29-1; 7 bases are a match to TRBD2. CDR1 is SQVTM, CDR2 ANQGSEA, per germline. The CDR3 extends over 13 amino acids. The trim removed 5 bases at V and 4 bases at J, leaving 5 bases unmatched. In nucleotides, the CDR3 is TGCAGCGTTCGGCAGGGAGGGTACAATGAGCAGTTCTTC. This sequence encodes CSVRQGGYNEQFF.

As to this clone: This same CDR3 is encoded by further DNA sequences in the sample. This chain links TRBV30 with TRBJ2-7; 8 nucleotides agree with TRBD2. The V gene's germline CDR1 is GTSNPN and CDR2 SVGIG (reference sequence). V dropped 2 bases and J dropped 0; count of bases not matched to a gene: 3. The CDR3 is 14 amino acids. CDR3 amino acids: CAWSSGGLSYEQYF. For the CDR3, the DNA is TGTGCCTGGAGTAGCGGGGGCCTCTCCTACGAGCAGTACTTC. Based on the CDR3 plus reference TRBV30 and TRBJ2-7, the full variable domain is SQTIHQWPATLVQPVGSPLSLECTVEGTSNPNLYWYRQAAGRGLQLLFYSVGIGQISSEVPQNLSASRPQDRQFILSSKKLLLSDSGFYLCAWSSGGLSYEQYFGPGTRLTVT.

This clone was found a few times. This chain uses TRBV10-1 with TRBJ2-7, with D hard to call. Germline V gene data show CDR1 as WNHNN and CDR2 as SYGVQD (reference sequence). The V end was cut by 3 bases, the J end by 4 bases, with 13 bases between. The CDR3 covers 14 residues. CDR3 nucleotides: TGCGCCAGCAGTGAAAAGACGGGTTCGTACGAGCAGTACTTC. This sequence encodes CASSEKTGSYEQYF.

The chain combines TRBV5-4 with TRBJ2-3, with unresolved D. V was cut by 0 bases and J by 5 bases, with 10 bases left in between. This CDR3 region has 14 residues. The germline gives CDR1 SGHNT, CDR2 YYREEE (reference sequence). CDR3 nucleotide sequence: TGTGCCAGCAGCTTGGACCTTACTGAAGATACGCAGTATTTT. Its protein is CASSLDLTEDTQYF.

The chain employs TRBV2 and TRBJ2-2; TRBD1 matches at 9 bases. V shed 6 bases and J 1 base; nucleotides not matched to a gene: 3. Germline V gene data show CDR1 as SNHLY and CDR2 as FYNNEI. The CDR3 is 15 amino acids. CDR3 nucleotides: TGTGCCAGCAGGGGGGGACAGGGGAACACCGGGGAGCTGTTTTTT. Protein sequence: CASRGGQGNTGELFF. Full variable domain (remainder filled in from reference TRBV2 and TRBJ2-2): EPEVTQTPSHQVTQMGQEVILRCVPISNHLYFYWYRQILGQKVEFLVSFYNNEISEKSEIFDDQFSVERPDGSNFTLKIRSTKLEDSAMYFCASRGGQGNTGELFFGEGSRLTVL.

The genes are TRBV27 and TRBJ2-7, with TRBD2 matching over 11 bases. V lost 11 bases and J lost 3; bases outside the gene matches: 12. From germline, CDR1 is MNHEY and CDR2 SMNVEV (reference sequence). There are 15 residues in the CDR3. CDR3 loop: CASTGKTSGDYEQYF. The CDR3, as DNA: TGTGCCTCCACCGGGAAGACTAGCGGGGACTACGAGCAGTACTTC.

The V and J genes are TRBV4-2 and TRBJ2-3, with D possibly being TRBD1 (5 bases). The CDR3 loop spans 14 amino acids. Germline lookup yields CDR1 LGHNA and CDR2 YNFKEQ. Trimming cost V 5 bases and J 5 bases, with 14 bases left between them. DNA of the CDR3: TGTGCCAGCAGCATCACAGGTAATGAAGATACGCAGTATTTT. Amino acid sequence: CASSITGNEDTQYF.